The 28 T cell receptor beta chains below all came from one sample that was sequenced in a study of blood T cell repertoires in COVID-19. The data were produced by immunoSEQ multiplex PCR, yet TCRdb's version contains in-frame clones alone and is incomplete. The table shows 400,000 to 500,000 clones, with over 75% occurring only once. Sequencing used PBMCs or T cells enriched from blood (not recorded which). All receptors come from a woman between 18 and 29 years old who had been exposed to COVID-19.

The chain has TRBV28 and TRBJ1-5; tentatively, D is TRBD1 (6 bases). Germline values: CDR1 MDHEN, CDR2 SYDVKM. Trimming cost V 8 bases and J 3 bases, with 23 bases left between them. The CDR3 consists of 17 residues. CDR3 DNA: TGTGCCAGCCTTGGGGGACAAAACCTCTATATCAATCAGCCCCAGCATTTT. As protein: CASLGGQNLYINQPQHF.

The genes are TRBV11-3 and TRBJ2-3; TRBD1 matches at 11 bases. The CDR3 loop spans 16 amino acids. Unmatched junction bases numbered 4, after V lost 4 bases and J lost 1 base. CDR1 is SGHNT, CDR2 YENEEA, per germline. This CDR3 is CASSSRGQGGTDTQYF. The CDR3 DNA reads TGTGCCAGCAGCTCCCGGGGACAGGGGGGCACAGATACGCAGTATTTT.

The V call is TRBV9, the J call TRBJ2-7; TRBD2 might be the D (5 bases). Trimming took 4 bases from V and 2 from J, leaving 13 bases between them. CDR1 is SGDLS, CDR2 YYNGEE, per germline. CDR3 length: 14 amino acids. Here the CDR3 reads CASSPVSGAYEQYF. The CDR3 nucleotides are TGTGCCAGCAGCCCAGTAAGCGGAGCCTACGAGCAGTACTTC. The variable domain in full, with the rest retrieved from reference TRBV9 and TRBJ2-7, is DSGVTQTPKHLITATGQRVTLRCSPRSGDLSVYWYQQSLDQGLQFLIQYYNGEERAKGNILERFSAQQFPDLHSELNLSSLELGDSALYFCASSPVSGAYEQYFGPGTRLTVT.

The chain carries TRBV29-1 and TRBJ2-1; 8 nucleotides align to TRBD2. V lost 5 bases to trimming and J lost 2 bases; unmatched junction nucleotides: 5. The V gene's germline CDR1 is SQVTM and CDR2 ANQGSEA. The CDR3 covers 14 residues. Written as DNA, the CDR3 is TGCAGCGTTTTAGCGGGAAGAGCCTACAATGAGCAGTTCTTC. The encoded protein is CSVLAGRAYNEQFF.

The chain combines TRBV5-6 with TRBJ2-3; no definite D call. This CDR3 is built from 12 residues. With 4 bases removed from V and 6 bases from J, the gap between germline ends came to 9 bases. Germline assignment: CDR1 SGHDT and CDR2 YYEEEE. For the CDR3, the DNA is TGTGCCAGCAGCCGTCTTACTGATACGCAGTATTTT. It encodes CASSRLTDTQYF.

The chain links TRBV7-9 to TRBJ1-1; 7 bases align to TRBD1. After removal of 3 bases from V and 3 bases from J, the junction contained 4 bases not matched to a gene. The CDR3 extends over 14 amino acids. The germline gives CDR1 SEHNR, CDR2 FQNEAQ (reference sequence). CDR3 sequence: CASSLQGVYTEAFF. The CDR3 DNA reads as TGTGCCAGCAGCTTGCAGGGGGTCTACACTGAAGCTTTCTTT.

The rearrangement uses TRBV4-1 and TRBJ1-5, with TRBD1 matching over 8 bases. The V segment lost 3 bases and the J segment 4 bases; nucleotides outside the gene matches: 8. The CDR3 is 16 amino acids. Germline lookup yields CDR1 MGHRA and CDR2 YSYEKL. The CDR3 DNA sequence: TGCGCCAGCAGCCATTTTCCGGACAGGGTGAATCAGCCCCAGCATTTT. Translated: CASSHFPDRVNQPQHF.

The gene calls are TRBV24-1 and TRBJ2-2, with 10 nucleotides matching TRBD1. The CDR3 loop spans 18 amino acids. V lost 3 bases to trimming and J lost 2 bases; unmatched junction nucleotides: 8. CDR1 and CDR2 (germline): KGHDR, SFDVKD. For the CDR3, the DNA is TGTGCCACCAGTGATGCCCCGGGACAGGGGTTAAACACCGGGGAGCTGTTTTTT. It is translated as CATSDAPGQGLNTGELFF.

This chain links TRBV7-6 with TRBJ1-2; 9 bases align to TRBD1. Trimming at V came to 4 bases and at J to 7 bases, leaving 7 bases not matched to a gene. Germline-derived CDR1 and CDR2 are SGHVS and FNYEAQ. The CDR3 loop spans 14 amino acids. CDR3 sequence (DNA): TGTGCCAGCAGCTCGCGGGACAGGGTCACTGGCTACACCTTC. Translated, it gives CASSSRDRVTGYTF.

The rearrangement uses TRBV2 and TRBJ2-3; TRBD2 matches at 13 bases. Germline values: CDR1 SNHLY, CDR2 FYNNEI. V shed 6 bases and J 4 bases; nucleotides not matched to a gene: 7. The CDR3 length is 16 residues. DNA for the CDR3: TGTGCCAGCAGCCTAACTAGCGGGGGGGGACCAGATACGCAGTATTTT. Translated: CASSLTSGGGPDTQYF.

Only one count was recorded for this clone. V gene TRBV11-2 combines with J gene TRBJ1-5; D is uncertain. In germline, CDR1 is SGHAT, CDR2 FQNNGV. Trimming removed 2 bases at V and 6 bases at J, with 5 bases between. This CDR3 has 12 residues. This chain's CDR3 is CASSLSGQPQHF. DNA of the CDR3: TGTGCCAGCAGCTTATCGGGTCAGCCCCAGCATTTT.

This clone appeared a single time. This chain connects TRBV7-9 to TRBJ2-3, with TRBD2 matching over 10 bases. The CDR3 is 14 residues long. Germline-derived CDR1 and CDR2 are SEHNR and FQNEAQ (reference sequence). The V and J ends lost 5 bases and 7 bases, in that order; junction bases with no gene match: 6. The CDR3 DNA reads TGTGCCAGCAGCCCGGGGACTAGCGATAATACGCAGTATTTT. Its translation: CASSPGTSDNTQYF.

V gene TRBV5-1 combines with J gene TRBJ2-6; the D gene is possibly TRBD1 (8 bases). V was shortened by 1 base and J by 6 bases, with 14 bases between the two germline ends. The length of the CDR3 is 16 residues. The germline CDR1 and CDR2 sequences are SGHRS and YFSETQ. The DNA for the CDR3 is TGCGCCAGCAGCTTGACAGGGGGGACTATGGCCAACGTCCTGACTTTC. Its protein product is CASSLTGGTMANVLTF.

V and J are TRBV19 and TRBJ1-4, with 8 bases matching TRBD1. The CDR3 consists of 17 residues. Unmatched junction bases numbered 12, after V lost 5 bases and J lost 4 bases. CDR1 is LNHDA and CDR2 is SQIVND in the germline V gene (reference sequence). The CDR3 sequence is CASSLYSGTGLNEKLFF. Here the CDR3 DNA reads TGTGCCAGTAGTCTCTACTCCGGGACAGGCCTTAATGAAAAACTGTTTTTT.

This clone was detected only once. J is TRBJ2-3 and V is TRBV5-1; TRBD1 is a possible D gene (7 bases). Germline loops: CDR1 SGHRS, CDR2 YFSETQ. The CDR3 loop spans 12 amino acids. The V gene lost 4 bases and the J gene lost 7 bases, with 10 bases spanning the gap. CDR3 amino acids: CASSQGGNTQYF. Here the CDR3 DNA reads TGCGCCAGCAGCCAGGGGGGAAATACGCAGTATTTT.

The chain has TRBV25-1 and TRBJ1-1; D call uncertain. Trimming cost V 2 bases and J 1 base, with 5 bases left between them. Germline-derived CDR1 and CDR2 are MGHDK and SYGVNS. This CDR3 contains 13 residues. The CDR3 DNA reads as TGTGCCAGCAGTGAACTAGAGAACACTGAAGCTTTCTTT. As protein: CASSELENTEAFF.

The chain couples TRBV15 to TRBJ2-5; D is perhaps TRBD2 (6 bases). The length of the CDR3 is 14 residues. Germline lookup yields CDR1 LNHNV and CDR2 YYDKDF (reference sequence). V was pared by 5 bases and J by 6 bases, with 16 bases between. CDR3 protein: CATSGTGGIQTQYF. CDR3 DNA: TGTGCCACCAGCGGAACCGGAGGGATACAGACCCAGTACTTC.

This chain joins TRBV12-3 or TRBV12-4 and TRBJ2-3, with D possibly matching TRBD2 (5 bases). There are 12 residues in the CDR3. V was shortened by 11 bases and J by 0 bases, with 9 bases between the two germline ends. DNA of the CDR3: TGTGCCTCACTAGAGAGCACAGATACGCAGTATTTT. This encodes CASLESTDTQYF.

V and J are TRBV5-1 and TRBJ1-6; possible D gene TRBD1, 6 bases. CDR1 is SGHRS, CDR2 YFSETQ, per germline. The V gene lost 3 bases and the J gene lost 8 bases, with 12 bases spanning the gap. This CDR3 spans 14 amino acids. The CDR3 loop reads CASSSTGRDSPLHF. CDR3 in DNA: TGCGCCAGCAGCTCTACAGGGCGAGATTCACCCCTCCACTTT.

The V call is TRBV5-4, the J call TRBJ2-1, with 7 bases lining up with TRBD2. This CDR3 comprises 13 residues. V shed 3 bases and J 5 bases; nucleotides not matched to a gene: 2. The germline CDR1 and CDR2 sequences are SGHNT and YYREEE (reference sequence). CDR3 loop: CASSSGTNNEQFF. The CDR3 nucleotides read TGTGCCAGCAGCTCGGGGACTAACAATGAGCAGTTCTTC.

The V and J genes are TRBV14 and TRBJ2-1, with TRBD1 matching 7 bases. Germline assignment: CDR1 SGHDN and CDR2 FVKESK. With 6 bases clipped from V and 3 bases from J, the junction kept 8 bases outside the gene matches. CDR3 length: 15 residues. DNA of the CDR3: TGTGCCAGCAGGCCTACGGGACAGCGCTACAATGAGCAGTTCTTC. Its translation is CASRPTGQRYNEQFF.

The chain couples TRBV3-1 (or the pseudogene TRBV3-2) to TRBJ1-5; 11 nucleotides line up with TRBD1. CDR3 length: 16 residues. V was clipped by 2 bases and J by 6 bases; unmatched bases: 6. From germline, CDR1 is LGHDT and CDR2 YNNKEL (reference sequence). CDR3: CASSQTGTGGSQPQHF. Written as DNA, the CDR3 is TGTGCCAGCAGCCAAACCGGGACAGGGGGAAGTCAGCCCCAGCATTTT.

The chain recombines TRBV6-5 with TRBJ1-2; D is possibly TRBD1 (6 bases). The CDR3 length is 14 residues. Trimming removed 8 bases at V and 4 bases at J, with 17 bases between. In germline, CDR1 is MNHEY, CDR2 SVGAGI. CDR3 sequence: CASGRAGGSYGYTF. The DNA for the CDR3 is TGTGCCAGCGGTCGTGCGGGGGGCAGCTATGGCTACACCTTC.

The V call is TRBV28, the J call TRBJ1-2; the match to TRBD1 covers 7 bases. V trimming: 5 bases; J trimming: 5 bases; junction bases outside the gene matches: 11. CDR1 and CDR2 (germline): MDHEN, SYDVKM. This CDR3 has 15 residues. The CDR3 sequence is CASSGTASEDYGYTF. The CDR3 nucleotides read TGTGCCAGCAGTGGGACAGCATCTGAGGATTATGGCTACACCTTC.

The gene calls are TRBV2 and TRBJ1-1, with D tentatively TRBD1 (6 bases). This CDR3 has 14 residues. Per germline, CDR1 SNHLY and CDR2 FYNNEI. Between the trimmed V and J ends, which lost 5 bases and 5 bases, there was a span of 15 bases. CDR3 region: CASSPQGVRTEAFF. The CDR3 DNA reads as TGTGCCAGCAGTCCACAGGGAGTACGGACTGAAGCTTTCTTT.

V usage is TRBV13 and J usage is TRBJ2-3; TRBD1 aligns across 9 bases. Germline V gene sequence: CDR1 PRHDT, CDR2 FYEKMQ (reference sequence). The CDR3 spans 16 residues. Unmatched junction bases numbered 6, after V lost 3 bases and J lost 2 bases. CDR3 residues: CASSFPGTGPTDTQYF. CDR3 bases: TGTGCCAGCAGCTTTCCCGGGACAGGGCCCACAGATACGCAGTATTTT.

The chain combines TRBV7-2 with TRBJ2-1, with 8 bases aligning to TRBD2. Germline V gene data show CDR1 as SGHTA and CDR2 as FQGNSA. CDR3 length: 17 residues. Trimming removed 0 bases from V and 6 bases from J; junction bases left unmatched: 10. CDR3 DNA sequence: TGTGCCAGCAGCTTAGCGGATACAAGCGGGGGACTCAATGAGCAGTTCTTC. Translation gives CASSLADTSGGLNEQFF. The full variable domain, in which reference TRBV7-2 and TRBJ2-1 provide the parts outside the CDR3, is GAGVSQSPSNKVTEKGKDVELRCDPISGHTALYWYRQSLGQGLEFLIYFQGNSAPDKSGLPSDRFSAERTGGSVSTLTIQRTQQEDSAVYLCASSLADTSGGLNEQFFGPGTRLTVL.

This clone was detected a few times. The CDR3 bases are TGTGCCAGCAAGCCAGGGCCCGACACCGGGGAGCTGTTTTTT. Translation: CASKPGPDTGELFF. The V gene is TRBV9, the J gene TRBJ2-2; tentative D call: TRBD1 (5 bases). Deletions cut 6 bases from V and 3 bases from J, with 12 bases between. Germline CDR1 and CDR2: SGDLS and YYNGEE. The CDR3 runs to 14 residues.